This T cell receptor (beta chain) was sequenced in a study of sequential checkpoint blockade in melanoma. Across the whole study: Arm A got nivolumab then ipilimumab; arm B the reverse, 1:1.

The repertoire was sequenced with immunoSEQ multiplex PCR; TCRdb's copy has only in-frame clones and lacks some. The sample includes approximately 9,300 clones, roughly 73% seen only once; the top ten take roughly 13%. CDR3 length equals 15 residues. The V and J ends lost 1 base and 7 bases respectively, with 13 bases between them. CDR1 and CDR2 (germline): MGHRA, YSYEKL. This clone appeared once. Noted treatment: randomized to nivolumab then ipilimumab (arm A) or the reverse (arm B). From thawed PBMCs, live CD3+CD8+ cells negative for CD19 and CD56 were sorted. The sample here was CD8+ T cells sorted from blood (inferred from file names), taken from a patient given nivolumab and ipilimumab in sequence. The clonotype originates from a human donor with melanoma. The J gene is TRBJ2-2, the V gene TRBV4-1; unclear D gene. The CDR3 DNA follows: TGCGCCAGCAGCCAAGTAGATGGCGGATACGGGGAGCTGTTTTTT. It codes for CASSQVDGGYGELFF.